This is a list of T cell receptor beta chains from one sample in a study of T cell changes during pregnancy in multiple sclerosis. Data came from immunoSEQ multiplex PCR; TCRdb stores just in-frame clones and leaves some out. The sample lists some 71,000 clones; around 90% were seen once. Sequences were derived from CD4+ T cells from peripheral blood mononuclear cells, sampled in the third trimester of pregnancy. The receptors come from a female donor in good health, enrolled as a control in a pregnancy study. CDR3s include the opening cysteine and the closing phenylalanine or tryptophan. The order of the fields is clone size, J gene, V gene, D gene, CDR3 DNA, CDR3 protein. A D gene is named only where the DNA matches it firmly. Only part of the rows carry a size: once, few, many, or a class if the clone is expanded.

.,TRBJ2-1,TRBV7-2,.,TGTGCCAGCCACGGGGTCGGGCTATACAATGAGCAGTTCTTC,CASHGVGLYNEQFF
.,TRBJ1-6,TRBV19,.,TGTGCCAGTAGCCTACGGAATTCACCCCTCCACTTT,CASSLRNSPLHF
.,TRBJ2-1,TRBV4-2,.,TGTGCCAGCAGCCAAGATCCTAGCTTGTCCGAGCAGTTCTTC,CASSQDPSLSEQFF
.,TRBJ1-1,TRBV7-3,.,TGTGCCAGCAGCCCCGACAGAGACACTGAAGCTTTCTTT,CASSPDRDTEAFF
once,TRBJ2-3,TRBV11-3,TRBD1,TGTGCCAGCAGCCCCGACAGGGCCGAGGGAGAAGATACGCAGTATTTT,CASSPDRAEGEDTQYF
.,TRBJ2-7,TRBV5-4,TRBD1,TGTGCCAGCAGCTTGGGTGACAGGGAGAACGAGCAGTACTTC,CASSLGDRENEQYF
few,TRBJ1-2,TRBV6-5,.,TGTGCCAGCAGTTACGATGGGGCAGGACCCTATGGCTACACCTTC,CASSYDGAGPYGYTF
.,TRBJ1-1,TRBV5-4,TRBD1,TGTGCCAGCAGCGGGACAGGGGGCACTGAAGCTTTCTTT,CASSGTGGTEAFF
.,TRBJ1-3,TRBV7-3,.,TGTGCCAGCAGCCCACAGGGTGGAGGAAACACCATATATTTT,CASSPQGGGNTIYF
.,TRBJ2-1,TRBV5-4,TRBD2,TGTGCCAGCAGCTTGATTGGCGGGGGGGACAATGAGCAGTTCTTC,CASSLIGGGDNEQFF
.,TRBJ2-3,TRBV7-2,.,TGTGCCAGCAGCTTAGTGGGCGGGACGAGCACAGATACGCAGTATTTT,CASSLVGGTSTDTQYF
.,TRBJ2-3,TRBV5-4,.,TGTGCCAGCAGCTTTAGGACAGGGAGGGCAGATACGCAGTATTTT,CASSFRTGRADTQYF
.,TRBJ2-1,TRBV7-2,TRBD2,TGTGCCAGCAGCCCAGACCGCGGGGGATACAATGAGCAGTTCTTC,CASSPDRGGYNEQFF
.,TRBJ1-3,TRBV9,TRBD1,TGTGCCAGCAGCGTAGGGTACAGGGACAGGGGAAACACCATATATTTT,CASSVGYRDRGNTIYF
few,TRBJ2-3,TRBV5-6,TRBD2,TGTGCCAGCAGCCGGGGGGGGTACAGCACAGATACGCAGTATTTT,CASSRGGYSTDTQYF
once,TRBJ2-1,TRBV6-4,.,TGTGCCTCCAGGGTGGGGGCCACGTACAATGAGCAGTTCTTC,CASRVGATYNEQFF
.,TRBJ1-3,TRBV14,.,TGTGCCAGCAGCCCTCTAGGTCCTGGAAACACCATATATTTT,CASSPLGPGNTIYF
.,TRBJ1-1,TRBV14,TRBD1,TGTGCCAGCAGCCGGGGACAGGCGAACACTGAAGCTTTCTTT,CASSRGQANTEAFF
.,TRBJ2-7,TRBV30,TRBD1,TGTGCCTGGAGAGATCAGACAGGGGCTCGTTACGAGCAGTACTTC,CAWRDQTGARYEQYF
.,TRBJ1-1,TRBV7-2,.,TGTGCCAGCAGCCGGGGGAGGGTAAACACTGAAGCTTTCTTT,CASSRGRVNTEAFF
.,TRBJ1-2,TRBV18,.,TGTGCCAGCTCACCGACTTTAGCAGCTAACTATGGCTACACCTTC,CASSPTLAANYGYTF
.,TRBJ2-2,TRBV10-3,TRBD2,TGTGCCATCAGCACGGGACTAGCGGGGCCAACCGGGGAGCTGTTTTTT,CAISTGLAGPTGELFF
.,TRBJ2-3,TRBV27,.,TGTGCCAGCAGTCGAACAATATACACAGATACGCAGTATTTT,CASSRTIYTDTQYF
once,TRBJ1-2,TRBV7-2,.,TGTGCCAGCAGCTCCTACTATGGCTACACCTTC,CASSSYYGYTF
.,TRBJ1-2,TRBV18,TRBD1,TGTGCCAGCTCACTGGGACAGGGAAAGGACTATGGCTACACCTTC,CASSLGQGKDYGYTF
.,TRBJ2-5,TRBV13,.,TGTGCCAGCAGCTTAGGAACGCTACAAGAGACCCAGTACTTC,CASSLGTLQETQYF
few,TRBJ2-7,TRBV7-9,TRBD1,TGTGCCAGCAGCCAGACAGGGATGGAGCAGTACTTC,CASSQTGMEQYF
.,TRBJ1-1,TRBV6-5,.,TGTGCCAGCAGTTACCTACCGACAGTCAACACTGAAGCTTTCTTT,CASSYLPTVNTEAFF
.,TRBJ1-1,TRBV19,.,TGTGCCAGTAATTTGCCCCAGGGTAAAGCTTTCTTT,CASNLPQGKAFF